This T cell receptor (beta chain) was identified during a study of blood T cells in healthy people across ages. V lost 4 bases and J lost 1, with 14 bases in between. Per the germline V gene, CDR1 is SGHRS and CDR2 is YFSETQ. The CDR3 spans 15 residues. PCR was performed a second time for about 6 to 11 cycles using a sample-barcoded 5' primer and a J-beta primer mix. Each CDR3 protein gets one entry after TCRdb re-called the 5' RACE reads with MiXCR. The profile shows about 1.6 million distinct CDR3 sequences, about 31% of them singletons. This clonotype turned up a few times. This clonotype was obtained from a woman aged 25 to 39 in good health. V is TRBV5-1 and J is TRBJ2-5; D possibly corresponds to TRBD2 (5 bases). Sequencing used blood. The CDR3 DNA reads TGCGCCAGCAGCGGGAGCCTGGGGTCCCAAGAGACCCAGTACTTC. Its translation is CASSGSLGSQETQYF.